This is a list of T cell receptor beta chains from one sample in a study of graft-versus-host responses after intestinal transplantation. Their antigen targets remain unknown. Sequenced by immunoSEQ multiplex PCR; TCRdb stores in-frame clones only, minus some. The table includes 99,000 or so clones, about 90% detected once. The material sequenced was unstimulated CD8+ T cells sorted from spleen or lymph node cells, taken before transplant. The origin of the receptors is a human donor who was the organ donor for an intestinal transplant. CDR3s include the opening cysteine and the closing phenylalanine or tryptophan. The D gene is left open where the match is weak. Clone sizes are given selectively: once, few, many, or a class where the clone is expanded.

D gene: TRBD1
V gene: TRBV11-2
clone size: NA
J gene: TRBJ1-1
CDR3 length: 19
CDR3 DNA: TGTGCCAGCAGCTTATTTTCGCCGTTCGCGACAGGGCGGAACACTGAAGCTTTCTTT
CDR3 protein: CASSLFSPFATGRNTEAFF

D gene: TRBD2
V gene: TRBV7-9
clone size: NA
J gene: TRBJ2-1
CDR3 length: 15
CDR3 DNA: TGTGCCAGCAGCTCGGGCGGGAGCTCCTACAATGAGCAGTTCTTC
CDR3 protein: CASSSGGSSYNEQFF

D gene: NA
V gene: TRBV19
clone size: NA
J gene: TRBJ2-7
CDR3 length: 17
CDR3 DNA: TGTGCCAGTAGTATAGATCACAGCATTCCAATCTCCTACGAGCAGTACTTC
CDR3 protein: CASSIDHSIPISYEQYF

D gene: TRBD1
V gene: TRBV28
clone size: NA
J gene: TRBJ1-2
CDR3 length: 16
CDR3 DNA: TGTGCCACCCAACAGGGGGTAATAATCGCTAACTATGGCTACACCTTC
CDR3 protein: CATQQGVIIANYGYTF

D gene: TRBD1
V gene: TRBV5-4
clone size: NA
J gene: TRBJ2-1
CDR3 length: 15
CDR3 DNA: TGTGCCAGCGCGAAGACGGGACAGGGGGCAAATGAGCAGTTCTTC
CDR3 protein: CASAKTGQGANEQFF

D gene: TRBD1
V gene: TRBV5-1
clone size: NA
J gene: TRBJ2-5
CDR3 length: 13
CDR3 DNA: TGCGCCAGCAGAGGCACAGGGGAAGGGACCCAGTACTTC
CDR3 protein: CASRGTGEGTQYF

D gene: NA
V gene: TRBV15
clone size: once
J gene: TRBJ2-1
CDR3 length: 14
CDR3 DNA: TGTGCCACCAGCAGAGATGTGGGACTCAAGGAGCAGTTCTTC
CDR3 protein: CATSRDVGLKEQFF

D gene: TRBD1
V gene: TRBV7-9
clone size: once
J gene: TRBJ1-6
CDR3 length: 17
CDR3 DNA: TGTGCCAGCAGGCCCCCGTGGGGGACAGAAGATAATTCACCCCTCCACTTT
CDR3 protein: CASRPPWGTEDNSPLHF

D gene: NA
V gene: TRBV2
clone size: once
J gene: TRBJ2-6
CDR3 length: 17
CDR3 DNA: TGTGCCAGCATAAGCTCGGGACACCTTTCCGGGGCCAACGTCCTGACTTTC
CDR3 protein: CASISSGHLSGANVLTF

D gene: NA
V gene: TRBV28
clone size: NA
J gene: TRBJ1-3
CDR3 length: 17
CDR3 DNA: TGTGCCAGCAGTTTATTTACAGGGAGCGCCTCTGGAAACACCATATATTTT
CDR3 protein: CASSLFTGSASGNTIYF

D gene: TRBD2
V gene: TRBV30
clone size: NA
J gene: TRBJ2-7
CDR3 length: 15
CDR3 DNA: TGTGCCTGGAGTGTCGGAGCGGGAGAAGGAGACGAGCAGTACTTC
CDR3 protein: CAWSVGAGEGDEQYF

D gene: NA
V gene: TRBV5-8
clone size: NA
J gene: TRBJ1-1
CDR3 length: 16
CDR3 DNA: TGTGCCAGCAGCTTGGGCGGGTATGGGGTTCGCACTGAAGCTTTCTTT
CDR3 protein: CASSLGGYGVRTEAFF

D gene: NA
V gene: TRBV5-1
clone size: NA
J gene: TRBJ1-1
CDR3 length: 14
CDR3 DNA: TGCGCCAGCAGCTTTTACAAAGGGGACACTGAAGCTTTCTTT
CDR3 protein: CASSFYKGDTEAFF

D gene: TRBD2
V gene: TRBV5-1
clone size: NA
J gene: TRBJ2-7
CDR3 length: 17
CDR3 DNA: TGCGCCAGCAGCTTGGAGCTTATAGCGGGAGGGACCTACGAGCAGTACTTC
CDR3 protein: CASSLELIAGGTYEQYF

D gene: NA
V gene: TRBV27
clone size: NA
J gene: TRBJ2-2
CDR3 length: 13
CDR3 DNA: TGTGCCAGCAGTTTACGGTATGGCGGGGAGCTGTTTTTT
CDR3 protein: CASSLRYGGELFF

D gene: TRBD1
V gene: TRBV6-1
clone size: NA
J gene: TRBJ1-6
CDR3 length: 12
CDR3 DNA: TGTGCCAGCAAGGACAGGGGTTCACCCCTCCACTTT
CDR3 protein: CASKDRGSPLHF

D gene: TRBD2
V gene: TRBV4-1
clone size: NA
J gene: TRBJ2-1
CDR3 length: 15
CDR3 DNA: TGCGCCAGCAGCCACCCTAGCGGAATATACAATGAGCAGTTCTTC
CDR3 protein: CASSHPSGIYNEQFF

D gene: TRBD2
V gene: TRBV4-1
clone size: NA
J gene: TRBJ2-3
CDR3 length: 19
CDR3 DNA: TGCGCCAGCAGCGGTGTTGATAATAGCGGGAGTAGGCCCACAGATACGCAGTATTTT
CDR3 protein: CASSGVDNSGSRPTDTQYF

D gene: NA
V gene: TRBV6-1
clone size: NA
J gene: TRBJ1-5
CDR3 length: 15
CDR3 DNA: TGTGCCAGCAGTGGCGGGGGATTCAGCAATCAGCCCCAGCATTTT
CDR3 protein: CASSGGGFSNQPQHF

D gene: TRBD1
V gene: TRBV4-1
clone size: NA
J gene: TRBJ1-5
CDR3 length: 19
CDR3 DNA: TGCGCCAGCAGCCAAATTTTGGGCACAGGGGTTTTTGGCAATCAGCCCCAGCATTTT
CDR3 protein: CASSQILGTGVFGNQPQHF

D gene: TRBD1
V gene: TRBV10-1
clone size: NA
J gene: TRBJ1-4
CDR3 length: 15
CDR3 DNA: TGCGCCAGCAGTGAAGCGGCCGACAGGGCTGAAAAACTGTTTTTT
CDR3 protein: CASSEAADRAEKLFF

D gene: NA
V gene: TRBV25-1
clone size: NA
J gene: TRBJ2-1
CDR3 length: 18
CDR3 DNA: TGTGCCAGCAGTGAATTCCCCCTACAGGGCGGCCCCTACAATGAGCAGTTCTTC
CDR3 protein: CASSEFPLQGGPYNEQFF

D gene: NA
V gene: TRBV19
clone size: NA
J gene: TRBJ1-2
CDR3 length: 16
CDR3 DNA: TGTGCCAGTAGTATACTCATCGACATGGGAGGTTATGGCTACACCTTC
CDR3 protein: CASSILIDMGGYGYTF

D gene: TRBD1
V gene: TRBV14
clone size: NA
J gene: TRBJ1-1
CDR3 length: 15
CDR3 DNA: TGTGCCAGCAGCCAAGCGACAGGGTCCTCCACTGAAGCTTTCTTT
CDR3 protein: CASSQATGSSTEAFF

D gene: TRBD1
V gene: TRBV25-1
clone size: NA
J gene: TRBJ1-3
CDR3 length: 15
CDR3 DNA: TGTGCCAGCAGTCAACCAGACAGGGGAAAAAACACCATATATTTT
CDR3 protein: CASSQPDRGKNTIYF

D gene: TRBD2
V gene: TRBV27
clone size: NA
J gene: TRBJ2-1
CDR3 length: 16
CDR3 DNA: TGTGCCAGCAGTCTCAACCTAGCGGGAGGGCCGAATGAGCAGTTCTTC
CDR3 protein: CASSLNLAGGPNEQFF

D gene: TRBD2
V gene: TRBV4-2
clone size: NA
J gene: TRBJ2-5
CDR3 length: 15
CDR3 DNA: TGTGCCAGCACTAGAACCGGGACTAGTGGAGAGACCCAGTACTTC
CDR3 protein: CASTRTGTSGETQYF

D gene: NA
V gene: TRBV4-1
clone size: NA
J gene: TRBJ2-5
CDR3 length: 14
CDR3 DNA: TGCGCCAGCAGCCAAGTACCAGAGGAAGAGACCCAGTACTTC
CDR3 protein: CASSQVPEEETQYF

D gene: NA
V gene: TRBV7-6
clone size: NA
J gene: TRBJ2-7
CDR3 length: 14
CDR3 DNA: TGTGCCAGCAGCTTACAGGAAAAGTCCTACGAGCAGTACTTC
CDR3 protein: CASSLQEKSYEQYF

D gene: TRBD1
V gene: TRBV29-1
clone size: NA
J gene: TRBJ1-5
CDR3 length: 15
CDR3 DNA: TGCAGCGTTGAAGAGGAGGGACAGGGGGCGCAGCCCCAGCATTTT
CDR3 protein: CSVEEEGQGAQPQHF

D gene: NA
V gene: TRBV6-5
clone size: NA
J gene: TRBJ1-1
CDR3 length: 14
CDR3 DNA: TGTGCCAGTCGGACAGATCATATGAACACTGAAGCTTTCTTT
CDR3 protein: CASRTDHMNTEAFF

D gene: TRBD1
V gene: TRBV29-1
clone size: NA
J gene: TRBJ2-7
CDR3 length: 13
CDR3 DNA: TGCAGCGTAGAAAGGACAGGGGTTGGGGAGCAGTACTTC
CDR3 protein: CSVERTGVGEQYF

D gene: TRBD1
V gene: TRBV9
clone size: NA
J gene: TRBJ1-2
CDR3 length: 15
CDR3 DNA: TGTGCCAGCAGCGCTAGTAGGGACAGGGTCTATGGCTACACCTTC
CDR3 protein: CASSASRDRVYGYTF

D gene: TRBD2
V gene: TRBV27
clone size: NA
J gene: TRBJ2-7
CDR3 length: 14
CDR3 DNA: TGTGCCAGCAGTTCCCTTGGCGGGAGCTACGAGCAGTACTTC
CDR3 protein: CASSSLGGSYEQYF

D gene: TRBD2
V gene: TRBV9
clone size: NA
J gene: TRBJ2-3
CDR3 length: 15
CDR3 DNA: TGTGCCAGCAGTTCTAGCGGGGGGGTACCAGATACGCAGTATTTT
CDR3 protein: CASSSSGGVPDTQYF

D gene: TRBD2
V gene: TRBV30
clone size: NA
J gene: TRBJ2-5
CDR3 length: 16
CDR3 DNA: TGTGCCTGGAGTGCGGGACTAGCGGGGACCCAAGAGACCCAGTACTTC
CDR3 protein: CAWSAGLAGTQETQYF

D gene: NA
V gene: TRBV6-4
clone size: NA
J gene: TRBJ1-3
CDR3 length: 19
CDR3 DNA: TGTGCCAGCAGTGACTCGAGTGCCGTGGCAGGTCGCTCTGGAAACACCATATATTTT
CDR3 protein: CASSDSSAVAGRSGNTIYF

D gene: TRBD2
V gene: TRBV5-1
clone size: NA
J gene: TRBJ2-2
CDR3 length: 18
CDR3 DNA: TGCGCCAGCAGCTTCGTGACTAGCGGGGGGGAAGGCACCGGGGAGCTGTTTTTT
CDR3 protein: CASSFVTSGGEGTGELFF

D gene: NA
V gene: TRBV10-2
clone size: once
J gene: TRBJ2-1
CDR3 length: 11
CDR3 DNA: TGCGCCAGCGAGGATTCCAATGAGCAGTTCTTC
CDR3 protein: CASEDSNEQFF

D gene: TRBD1
V gene: TRBV6-5
clone size: NA
J gene: TRBJ1-2
CDR3 length: 16
CDR3 DNA: TGTGCCAGCAGTTACAGGGACAGGGAGTCGGAATACGGCTACACCTTC
CDR3 protein: CASSYRDRESEYGYTF

D gene: NA
V gene: TRBV20-1
clone size: NA
J gene: TRBJ2-3
CDR3 length: 10
CDR3 DNA: TGCAGTGCTAGGAGAGATACGCAGTATTTT
CDR3 protein: CSARRDTQYF

D gene: NA
V gene: TRBV30
clone size: NA
J gene: TRBJ2-6
CDR3 length: 14
CDR3 DNA: TGTGCCTGGAGTTTGGGGCGCGGGGCCAACGTCCTGACTTTC
CDR3 protein: CAWSLGRGANVLTF